This T cell receptor (beta chain) is from a study of shared clonotypes between healthy human individuals. Repertoires were generated with immunoSEQ multiplex PCR, while TCRdb's copy carries only in-frame clones and drops some. The sample holds around 700,000 clones, just over 90% seen once. Trimming left V 1 base short and J 6 bases short, with 12 bases between. The CDR3 consists of 15 residues. CDR1 and CDR2 from the germline V gene are SGHVS and FQNEAQ. The naive CD8 population came from CD45RO-negative cells selected for CCR7, without terminally differentiated effector memory CD45RA+ cells. This clone has at least ten counts.

This receptor was obtained from a man aged 30-40 years in good health. Material: naive CD8+ T cells sorted from blood. The rearrangement uses TRBV7-8 and TRBJ1-4; D remains ambiguous. The CDR3 loop is CASSLDPRPDEKLFF. The CDR3 coding sequence is TGTGCCAGCAGCTTAGATCCGAGGCCGGATGAAAAACTGTTTTTT.